This TCR beta chain was profiled in a study of shared clonotypes between healthy human individuals. A word on this clone: What it binds is not known.

Some clones are missing from TCRdb's copy, which holds only in-frame ones; the method was immunoSEQ multiplex PCR. Found here are 2 million to 2.5 million clones, more than 85% of them singletons; the top ten hold around 1.7%. Findings of the study overall: Researchers found naive subsets generally carried larger estimated richness than memory subsets.

CD45RO-negative, CCR7-selected cells formed the naive CD8 fraction, which excluded terminally differentiated effector memory CD45RA+ cells. Germline CDR1 and CDR2: SQVTM and ANQGSEA. Deletions cut 6 bases from V and 0 bases from J, with 15 bases between. There are 14 residues in the CDR3. The sequencing input was naive CD8+ T cells from PBMCs. The clonotype comes from a young man in good health. Some clones in this sample may be carry-over from other donors' samples. The chain recombines TRBV29-1 with TRBJ2-7; D is undetermined. The CDR3 region is CSVEVDRSSYEQYF. The CDR3 region has the DNA TGCAGCGTCGAGGTGGACCGAAGCTCCTACGAGCAGTACTTC.